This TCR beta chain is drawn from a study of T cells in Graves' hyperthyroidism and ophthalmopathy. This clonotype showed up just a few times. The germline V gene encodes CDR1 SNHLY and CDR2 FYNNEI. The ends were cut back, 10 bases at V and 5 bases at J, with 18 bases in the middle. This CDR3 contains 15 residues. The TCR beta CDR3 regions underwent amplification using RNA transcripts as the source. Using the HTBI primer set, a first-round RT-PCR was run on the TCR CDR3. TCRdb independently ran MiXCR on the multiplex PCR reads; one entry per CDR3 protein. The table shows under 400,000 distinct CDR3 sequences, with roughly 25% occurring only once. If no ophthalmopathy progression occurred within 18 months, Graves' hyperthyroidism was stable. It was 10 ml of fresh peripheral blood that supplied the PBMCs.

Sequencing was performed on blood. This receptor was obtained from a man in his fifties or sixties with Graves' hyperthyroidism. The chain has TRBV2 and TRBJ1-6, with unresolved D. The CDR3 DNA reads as TGTGCCATACAGACCGAAGCAAGAAATAATTCACCCCTCCACTTT. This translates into CAIQTEARNNSPLHF.